This T cell receptor beta chain was identified in a study of tumor-infiltrating lymphocytes in primary liver carcinoma. Unsorted bulk tissue, roughly 20-34 mg of it, served as the source for co-extraction of RNA and DNA. The CDR3 contains 16 residues. The V and J ends lost 4 bases and 7 bases respectively, with 21 bases between them. The germline V gene has CDR1 SGHRS and CDR2 YFSETQ. A primer in the constant region served to generate TCR beta cDNA from about 480 ng of total RNA. For TCR beta, libraries were produced by three nested multiplex PCR rounds using slightly modified ARM-PCR. A C-beta reverse primer and TRBV1-TRBV30 forward primers served in each of the first two PCR rounds, at roughly 10 cycles apiece. TCRdb recomputed calls from the multiplex PCR reads with MiXCR, one row per CDR3 protein. Of 150,000 to 200,000 distinct CDR3 sequences listed, around four fifths were seen once; the top ten hold 18%.

This chain connects TRBV5-1 to TRBJ2-1; D possibly corresponds to TRBD2 (6 bases). What was sequenced was tumor tissue from primary liver carcinoma. This receptor was identified in a man between 40 and 49 years old with primary liver carcinoma and hepatitis B virus infection. CDR3 loop: CASSVAGSSGGNEQFF. The CDR3, as DNA: TGCGCCAGCAGCGTTGCCGGGAGTAGCGGCGGGAATGAGCAGTTCTTC.